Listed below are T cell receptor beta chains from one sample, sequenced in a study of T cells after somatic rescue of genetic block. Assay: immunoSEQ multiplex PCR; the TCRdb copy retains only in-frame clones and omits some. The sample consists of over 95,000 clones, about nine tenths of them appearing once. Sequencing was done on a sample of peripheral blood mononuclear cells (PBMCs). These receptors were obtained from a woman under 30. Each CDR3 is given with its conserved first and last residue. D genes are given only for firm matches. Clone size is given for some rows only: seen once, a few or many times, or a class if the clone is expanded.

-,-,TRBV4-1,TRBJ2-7,CASSLPTTSPSEQYF,TGCGCCAGCAGCCTACCGACTACTTCCCCATCCGAGCAGTACTTC
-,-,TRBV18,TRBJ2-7,CASSPAVGEQYF,TGTGCCAGCTCACCCGCGGTGGGGGAGCAGTACTTC
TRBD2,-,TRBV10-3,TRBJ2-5,CAISVGTSGGRGQETQYF,TGTGCCATCAGTGTAGGGACTAGCGGGGGTCGCGGGCAAGAGACCCAGTACTTC
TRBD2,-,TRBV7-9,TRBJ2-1,CASSSRGGRDNEQFF,TGTGCCAGCAGCTCGCGGGGGGGCCGAGACAATGAGCAGTTCTTC
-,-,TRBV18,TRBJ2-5,CASSPIAGYQETQYF,TGTGCCAGCTCACCTATCGCAGGGTACCAAGAGACCCAGTACTTC
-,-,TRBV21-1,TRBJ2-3,CASSKGDGSTDTQYF,TGTGCCAGCAGCAAAGGGGACGGTAGCACAGATACGCAGTATTTT
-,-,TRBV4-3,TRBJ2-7,CASSQDTGGYTEQYF,TGCGCCAGCAGCCAAGACACCGGAGGATATACCGAGCAGTACTTC
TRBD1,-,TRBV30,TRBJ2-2,CACPVRDRNTGELFF,TGTGCCTGCCCCGTCAGGGACAGGAACACCGGGGAGCTGTTTTTT
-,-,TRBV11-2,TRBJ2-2,CASSLVGGELFF,TGTGCCAGCAGCTTGGTTGGCGGGGAGCTGTTTTTT
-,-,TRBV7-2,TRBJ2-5,CASSFNRAAETQYF,TGTGCCAGCAGCTTTAATCGGGCCGCGGAGACCCAGTACTTC
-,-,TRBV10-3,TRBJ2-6,CAISESGAVSGANVLTF,TGTGCCATCAGTGAGTCTGGGGCAGTCTCTGGGGCCAACGTCCTGACTTTC
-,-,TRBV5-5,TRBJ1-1,CASSLEGRQTPEAFF,TGTGCCAGCAGCTTGGAGGGAAGGCAGACTCCTGAAGCTTTCTTT
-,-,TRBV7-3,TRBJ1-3,CASSSKGGRVGNTIYF,TGTGCCAGCAGCAGCAAGGGGGGAAGAGTGGGAAACACCATATATTTT
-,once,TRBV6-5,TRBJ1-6,CASRALGGSPLHF,TGTGCCAGCAGGGCCTTGGGGGGTTCACCCCTCCACTTT
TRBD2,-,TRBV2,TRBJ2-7,CASNPSGYYEQYF,TGTGCCAGCAACCCTAGCGGTTACTACGAGCAGTACTTC
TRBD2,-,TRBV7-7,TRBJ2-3,CASSPGLAGGPDTQYF,TGTGCCAGCAGCCCAGGACTAGCGGGGGGGCCAGATACGCAGTATTTT
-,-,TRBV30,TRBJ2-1,CAWSVGRVVSYNEQFF,TGTGCCTGGAGTGTGGGCAGGGTGGTCTCCTACAATGAGCAGTTCTTC
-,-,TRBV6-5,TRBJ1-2,CASRLTGDYGYTF,TGTGCCAGCAGACTAACAGGCGATTATGGCTACACCTTC
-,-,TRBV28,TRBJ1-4,CASRGGNEKLFF,TGTGCCAGCAGGGGAGGGAACGAAAAACTGTTTTTT
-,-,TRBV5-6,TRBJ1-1,CASSSRVGTEAFF,TGTGCCAGCAGCTCAAGGGTTGGCACTGAAGCTTTCTTT
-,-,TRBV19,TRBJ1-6,CASSMSQVGSSYNSPLHF,TGTGCCAGTAGTATGTCGCAGGTTGGGAGCTCCTATAATTCACCCCTCCACTTT
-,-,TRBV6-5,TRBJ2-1,CASSYQLRNEQFF,TGTGCCAGCAGTTACCAGTTGCGGAATGAGCAGTTCTTC
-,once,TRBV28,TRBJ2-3,CASSRRGGRLDTQYF,TGTGCCAGCTCCCGCAGGGGGGGGCGACTGGATACGCAGTATTTT
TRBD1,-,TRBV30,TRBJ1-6,CAWSVGQDNSPLHF,TGTGCCTGGAGTGTAGGACAGGATAATTCACCCCTCCACTTT
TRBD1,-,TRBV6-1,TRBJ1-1,CASSDQGENTEAFF,TGTGCCAGCAGTGACCAGGGGGAGAACACTGAAGCTTTCTTT
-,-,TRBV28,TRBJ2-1,CASSYPPEGAEQFF,TGTGCCAGCAGCTACCCTCCGGAGGGGGCTGAGCAGTTCTTC
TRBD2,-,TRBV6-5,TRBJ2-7,CASSYASGGTYEQYF,TGTGCCAGCAGTTACGCTAGCGGGGGGACCTACGAGCAGTACTTC
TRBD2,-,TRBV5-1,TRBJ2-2,CASSLTSVNTGELFF,TGCGCCAGCAGCTTAACTAGCGTAAACACCGGGGAGCTGTTTTTT